The 21 T cell receptor beta chains listed next were all sequenced from one sample in a study of T cell repertoires in ileal Crohn's disease. The sample's time point: inflamed ileum from the surgical specimen. The repertoire was sequenced with immunoSEQ multiplex PCR; TCRdb's copy has only in-frame clones and lacks some. Among just over 650 clones listed, 95% to 98% were seen once. The specimen was ileal tissue. Receptor source: an adult with Crohn's disease.

V usage is TRBV4-2 and J usage is TRBJ1-3; D is unclear. The CDR3 consists of 15 residues. Trimming took 0 bases from V and 4 from J, leaving 10 bases between them. Germline V gene lookup returns CDR1 LGHNA and CDR2 YNFKEQ. In nucleotides, the CDR3 is TGTGCCAGCAGCCAAGATATTTCCCCAGGAAACACCATATATTTT. Translated: CASSQDISPGNTIYF.

The chain employs TRBV6-5 and TRBJ1-5; D is uncertain. This CDR3 is built from 12 residues. Germline CDR1 and CDR2: MNHEY and SVGAGI. The V end lost 10 bases, the J end lost 5 bases, and 12 bases lay between the germline ends. CDR3 residues: CATPGRHQPQHF. CDR3 bases: TGTGCCACCCCGGGCAGACATCAGCCCCAGCATTTT.

Here the CDR3 DNA reads TGCAGCGTGCAGGGGGTCTCTTCCTACAATGAGCAGTTCTTC. Its protein product is CSVQGVSSYNEQFF. The V gene is TRBV29-1, the J gene TRBJ2-1; TRBD1 agrees at 7 bases. Germline CDR1 and CDR2: SQVTM and ANQGSEA. This CDR3 region has 14 residues. The J segment lost 1 base and the V segment lost 6 bases, leaving 6 bases of the junction unmatched.

The V call is TRBV7-9, the J call TRBJ2-5; 7 bases align to TRBD1. In germline, CDR1 is SEHNR, CDR2 FQNEAQ (reference sequence). J lost 5 bases, V lost 5 bases, and 5 bases had no gene match. This CDR3 has 13 amino acids. CDR3 DNA sequence: TGTGCCAGCAGCCGACAGGGAGTGGAGACCCAGTACTTC. Translated: CASSRQGVETQYF. Full variable domain (rest looked up from reference TRBV7-9 and TRBJ2-5): DTGVSQNPRHKITKRGQNVTFRCDPISEHNRLYWYRQTLGQGPEFLTYFQNEAQLEKSRLLSDRFSAERPKGSFSTLEIQRTEQGDSAMYLCASSRQGVETQYFGPGTRLLVL.

The V gene is TRBV29-1, the J gene TRBJ2-7; TRBD1 matches 7 bases. The CDR3 has 12 residues. Trimming took 6 bases from V and 5 from J; bases not matched to a gene: 7. Germline V gene sequence: CDR1 SQVTM, CDR2 ANQGSEA. The CDR3, as DNA: TGCAGCGTCAGACAGGGTCCCAACGAGCAGTACGTC. This sequence encodes CSVRQGPNEQYV.

V gene TRBV28 combines with J gene TRBJ1-2, with D perhaps matching TRBD1 (5 bases). Trimming shortened V by 3 bases and J by 7 bases, and 18 bases separated the two germline ends. Germline V gives CDR1 MDHEN, CDR2 SYDVKM. The CDR3 has 15 residues. For the CDR3, the DNA is TGTGCCAGCAGTTTGGTAAGCAGCGGGGACCGTGGCTACACCTTC. Its protein is CASSLVSSGDRGYTF.

In its sample, this clone was seen once. The chain has TRBV5-4 and TRBJ1-6; no reliable D call. This CDR3 spans 14 amino acids. V was cut by 0 bases and J by 4 bases, with 5 bases left in between. CDR1 is SGHNT, CDR2 YYREEE, per germline (reference sequence). The CDR3 coding sequence is TGTGCCAGCAGCTTGGGGTCTTATAATTCACCCCTCCACTTT. It specifies CASSLGSYNSPLHF.

The chain joins TRBV7-9 to TRBJ2-1, with D possibly TRBD2 on 7 matching bases. Germline V gene sequence: CDR1 SEHNR, CDR2 FQNEAQ (reference sequence). This CDR3 has 14 amino acids. The germline V and J ends were trimmed by 6 bases and 2 bases, with 11 bases remaining between them. The CDR3 loop is CASRGGRPYNEQFF. Here the CDR3 DNA reads TGTGCCAGCAGGGGGGGGCGTCCCTACAATGAGCAGTTCTTC.

The rearrangement links TRBV18 to TRBJ2-2; 13 nucleotides line up with TRBD2. Germline CDR1 reads KGHSH; CDR2 reads LQKENI. The CDR3 contains 18 residues. The J segment lost 4 bases and the V segment lost 2 bases, leaving 7 bases of the junction unmatched. The CDR3 reads CASSPNPGLAGSTGELFF. The CDR3 DNA is TGTGCCAGCTCACCAAACCCGGGACTAGCGGGAAGCACCGGGGAGCTGTTTTTT.

V and J are TRBV18 and TRBJ1-2, with D possibly matching TRBD1 (6 bases). The CDR3 is made up of 14 amino acids. The germline gives CDR1 KGHSH, CDR2 LQKENI. Trimming shortened V by 3 bases and J by 3 bases, and 11 bases separated the two germline ends. CDR3 DNA sequence: TGTGCCAGCTCACCCAACAGGGATTACTATGGCTACACCTTC. It codes for CASSPNRDYYGYTF.

V is TRBV30 and J is TRBJ1-5; unclear D gene. Per the germline V gene, CDR1 is GTSNPN and CDR2 is SVGIG (reference sequence). The CDR3 has 15 amino acids. V was cut by 2 bases and J by 0 bases, with 11 bases left in between. The CDR3 DNA reads TGTGCCTGGAGTTTACGAGAGAATAGCAATCAGCCCCAGCATTTT. It codes for CAWSLRENSNQPQHF.

The gene calls are TRBV27 and TRBJ2-3, with 10 bases identical to TRBD2. Germline trimming cut 4 bases from V and 6 bases from J; bases unmatched to any gene: 7. CDR1 is MNHEY, CDR2 SMNVEV, per germline (reference sequence). There are 15 residues in the CDR3. CDR3 in DNA: TGTGCCAGCAGTTCCCAGCGGGGGGGCATCGATACGCAGTATTTT. Its translation is CASSSQRGGIDTQYF.

This chain uses TRBV11-3 with TRBJ2-3; D not certain. V was cut by 1 base and J by 0 bases, with 11 bases left in between. Per germline, CDR1 SGHNT and CDR2 YENEEA. The CDR3 totals 16 residues. CDR3 bases: TGTGCCAGCAGCTTAGGACTGCGGAGAAGCACAGATACGCAGTATTTT. Amino acids: CASSLGLRRSTDTQYF.

The DNA of the CDR3 is TGTGCCAGCAGCTTCCAGATTCCTAGCGAAACCAGCACAGATACGCAGTATTTT. Translating gives CASSFQIPSETSTDTQYF. The V and J genes are TRBV4-2 and TRBJ2-3; maybe TRBD2 (6 bases). Germline lookup yields CDR1 LGHNA and CDR2 YNFKEQ. This CDR3 is built from 18 residues. V was pared by 5 bases and J by 0 bases, with 21 bases between.

A single count supports this clone. J is TRBJ1-4 and V is TRBV5-6; D is perhaps TRBD1 (6 bases). This CDR3 region has 15 residues. Trimming cost V 3 bases and J 7 bases, with 16 bases left between them. Looked up from germline, CDR1 is SGHDT and CDR2 is YYEEEE. CDR3 protein: CASSSISGDSEKLFF. The CDR3 nucleotides are TGTGCCAGCAGCTCGATTTCAGGGGATAGTGAAAAACTGTTTTTT.

This chain links TRBV10-3 with TRBJ2-2; no clear D. Trimming stripped 7 bases from V and 0 bases from J, with 9 bases between. The CDR3 has 14 amino acids. Germline values: CDR1 ENHRY, CDR2 SYGVKD. CDR3 amino acids: CAIKRVSNTGELFF. CDR3 nucleotide sequence: TGTGCCATCAAACGCGTATCGAACACCGGGGAGCTGTTTTTT.

The chain uses TRBV28 and TRBJ1-2; D uncertain. The germline V gene has CDR1 MDHEN and CDR2 SYDVKM. Trimming cost V 4 bases and J 2 bases, with 8 bases left between them. The CDR3 is 13 amino acids. CDR3 loop: CASSWSGNYGYTF. CDR3 DNA sequence: TGTGCCAGCAGTTGGTCCGGGAACTATGGCTACACCTTC.

V is TRBV5-1 and J is TRBJ2-3; D unclear. CDR3 length equals 17 residues. CDR1 and CDR2 from the germline V gene are SGHRS and YFSETQ. V was shortened by 2 bases and J by 0 bases, with 16 bases between the two germline ends. CDR3 DNA: TGCGCCAGCAGCTTTGGCAGGCTTACATCTAGCACAGATACGCAGTATTTT. Protein product: CASSFGRLTSSTDTQYF.

This clone has only one observation. J is TRBJ2-7 and V is TRBV28, with TRBD2 as a possible D gene (6 bases). Germline V gene data show CDR1 as MDHEN and CDR2 as SYDVKM. This CDR3 has 13 amino acids. V was shortened by 5 bases and J by 7 bases, with 15 bases between the two germline ends. CDR3 in amino acids: CASSLKKTREQYV. For the CDR3, the DNA is TGTGCCAGCAGTCTCAAAAAGACTAGAGAGCAGTACGTC.

The chain recombines TRBV28 with TRBJ1-2, with D maybe TRBD1 (5 bases). Germline V gene data show CDR1 as MDHEN and CDR2 as SYDVKM. The CDR3 loop spans 14 amino acids. Trimming shortened V by 6 bases and J by 3 bases, and 14 bases separated the two germline ends. CDR3 protein: CASSSIGGYYGYTF. CDR3 nucleotide sequence: TGTGCCAGCAGCTCCATCGGGGGTTACTATGGCTACACCTTC.

V and J are TRBV11-2 and TRBJ2-4; TRBD2 matches 7 bases. The germline CDR1 and CDR2 sequences are SGHAT and FQNNGV. This CDR3 contains 14 residues. After removal of 4 bases from V and 9 bases from J, the junction contained 9 bases not matched to a gene. The CDR3 region has the DNA TGTGCCAGCAGCTCTATGACTAGCTCGGTCATTCAGTACTTC. It specifies CASSSMTSSVIQYF.